A selection of T cell receptor beta chains follows, all from one sample in a study of cytomegalovirus exposure and HLA in healthy donors. This table comes from immunoSEQ multiplex PCR, and its TCRdb copy is limited to in-frame clones, with some not included. The sample totals 200,000 to 250,000 clones; its top ten clones hold 1.1%. The sequencing sample was made of PBMCs. The origin of the receptors is a girl aged 2-10 years in good health and CMV-seropositive. Each CDR3 is given with its conserved first and last residue. A D gene is named only where the DNA matches it firmly.

>TRBD1|TRBJ1-1|TRBV19
CASSMTGGTSSEAFF
TGTGCCAGTAGTATGACAGGGGGGACCTCTTCTGAAGCTTTCTTT
>NA|TRBJ1-5|TRBV7-8
CASSLFGGNQPQHF
TGTGCCAGCAGCTTATTCGGGGGGAATCAGCCCCAGCATTTT
>TRBD1|TRBJ1-4|TRBV15
CATSRDRTGGFEKLFF
TGTGCCACCAGCAGAGATAGGACAGGGGGCTTTGAAAAACTGTTTTTT
>NA|TRBJ1-1|TRBV29-1
CSARDAEAFF
TGCAGCGCCCGAGATGCTGAAGCTTTCTTT
>NA|TRBJ2-4|TRBV5-6
CASSLAGYAGNIQYF
TGTGCCAGCAGCTTGGCGGGGTACGCCGGAAACATTCAGTACTTC
>NA|TRBJ1-5|TRBV2
CASSEGPKGDGLAQHF
TGTGCCAGCAGTGAAGGCCCTAAGGGGGACGGGTTGGCCCAGCATTTT
>NA|TRBJ1-2|TRBV5-4
CASSLRQVDYGYTF
TGTGCCAGCAGCTTGCGACAGGTGGACTATGGCTACACCTTC
>NA|TRBJ1-5|TRBV6-1
CASSESGEDFQPQHF
TGTGCCAGCAGTGAGTCGGGGGAGGACTTCCAGCCCCAGCATTTT
>NA|TRBJ2-1|TRBV5-1
CASSLWREHNEQFF
TGCGCCAGCAGCTTGTGGAGGGAACACAATGAGCAGTTCTTC
>TRBD1|TRBJ1-2|TRBV28
CASSESGTGGMETF
TGTGCCAGCAGTGAGTCAGGGACAGGGGGCATGGAAACCTTC
>TRBD1|TRBJ2-6|TRBV7-2
CASSLDRAFSGANVLTF
TGTGCCAGCTCATTGGACAGGGCATTCTCTGGGGCCAACGTCCTGACTTTC
>TRBD1|TRBJ2-7|TRBV18
CASSPPGQGAYEQYF
TGTGCCAGCTCACCACCGGGCCAGGGGGCCTACGAGCAGTACTTC
>TRBD1|TRBJ2-7|TRBV5-4
CASSSQGTYEQYF
TGTGCCAGCAGCTCACAGGGGACATACGAGCAGTACTTC
>TRBD2|TRBJ2-3|TRBV6-1
CASSASGRPRITDTQYF
TGTGCCAGCAGTGCCAGCGGGAGGCCGAGGATCACAGATACGCAGTATTTT
>NA|TRBJ2-7|TRBV7-3
CASSLMFSDEQYF
TGTGCCAGCAGCTTAATGTTCAGTGACGAGCAGTACTTC
>NA|TRBJ2-3|TRBV7-3
CASSAPLTDTQYF
TGTGCCAGCAGCGCTCCACTCACAGATACGCAGTATTTT
>NA|TRBJ1-4|TRBV28
CASSSDSRNEKLFF
TGTGCCAGCAGCTCGGACAGCCGTAATGAAAAACTGTTTTTT
>TRBD2|TRBJ2-1|TRBV28
CASRLAGGPGNEQFF
TGTGCCAGCAGGCTAGCGGGAGGGCCAGGGAATGAGCAGTTCTTC
>TRBD2|TRBJ2-5|TRBV6-5
CASRRLAVQETQYF
TGTGCCAGCAGACGACTAGCCGTTCAAGAGACCCAGTACTTC
>NA|TRBJ2-4|TRBV6-6
CASSYTGENNIQYF
TGTGCCAGCAGTTACACGGGTGAGAACAACATTCAGTACTTC
>TRBD1|TRBJ2-4|TRBV14
CASSQGSDRVAAKNIQYF
TGTGCCAGCAGCCAAGGGTCGGACAGGGTGGCGGCCAAAAACATTCAGTACTTC
>TRBD1|TRBJ1-2|TRBV6-5
CASSYGTGARYGYTF
TGTGCCAGCAGTTACGGGACAGGGGCTAGGTATGGCTACACCTTC
>TRBD2|TRBJ2-1|TRBV9
CASSREGLEQFF
TGTGCCAGCAGCAGGGAGGGGCTTGAGCAGTTCTTC
>TRBD1|TRBJ2-2|TRBV19
CASWRTGNTGELFF
TGTGCCAGTTGGCGGACAGGGAACACCGGGGAGCTGTTTTTT
>NA|TRBJ2-7|TRBV28
CASSLVGSGGEQYF
TGTGCCAGCAGTTTAGTCGGGAGTGGGGGGGAGCAGTACTTC
>TRBD1|TRBJ1-4|TRBV7-9
CASSPLGSTGSKLGLFF
TGTGCCAGCAGCCCCTTAGGGTCGACAGGGTCGAAGTTGGGACTGTTTTTT
>TRBD2|TRBJ2-7|TRBV29-1
CSVGPAGVGYEQYF
TGCAGCGTTGGTCCAGCGGGGGTGGGGTACGAGCAGTACTTC
>NA|TRBJ2-3|TRBV6-1
CASSDPGTDTQYF
TGTGCCAGCAGTGACCCAGGCACAGATACGCAGTATTTT
>NA|TRBJ2-7|TRBV29-1
CSIRTAYEQYF
TGCAGCATTCGGACAGCCTACGAGCAGTACTTC
>TRBD2|TRBJ2-7|TRBV28
CASSSRLAGSYEQYF
TGTGCCAGCAGTTCGCGACTAGCGGGGAGCTACGAGCAGTACTTC
>NA|TRBJ1-1|TRBV10-3
CAISDTTEAFF
TGTGCCATCAGTGACACAACAGAAGCTTTCTTT
>TRBD1|TRBJ2-7|TRBV7-9
CASSPDRPINYEQYF
TGTGCCAGCAGCCCGGACAGGCCTATTAACTACGAGCAGTACTTC
>NA|TRBJ2-2|TRBV28
CASMAGMNTGELFF
TGTGCCAGCATGGCGGGGATGAACACCGGGGAGCTGTTTTTT
>NA|TRBJ1-2|TRBV18
CASSPPQGIYGYTF
TGTGCCAGCTCACCACCGCAGGGGATCTATGGCTACACCTTC
>TRBD1|TRBJ2-1|TRBV19
CASSSQVGTGNEQFF
TGTGCCAGTAGTTCCCAAGTGGGGACAGGTAATGAGCAGTTCTTC
>NA|TRBJ2-1|TRBV5-6
CASSLALAFSENEQFF
TGTGCCAGCAGCTTGGCTCTCGCTTTCTCCGAGAATGAGCAGTTCTTC
>NA|TRBJ1-5|TRBV28
CATTGQINQPQHF
TGTGCCACCACTGGACAGATTAATCAGCCCCAGCATTTT
>TRBD1|TRBJ2-7|TRBV28
CASSFTGTGYYEQYF
TGTGCCAGCAGTTTTACCGGGACAGGCTACTACGAGCAGTACTTC
>TRBD1|TRBJ2-7|TRBV6-5
CASTSLGQVTYEQYF
TGTGCCAGCACCAGTCTGGGACAGGTAACCTACGAGCAGTACTTC
>NA|TRBJ1-2|TRBV28
CASSFGWKPKRGYTF
TGTGCCAGCAGTTTTGGTTGGAAGCCGAAGAGGGGCTACACCTTC
>TRBD2|TRBJ2-3|TRBV9
CASSVDLAGADTQYF
TGTGCCAGCAGCGTAGACCTAGCGGGCGCAGATACGCAGTATTTT
>TRBD2|TRBJ2-6|TRBV11-2
CASSLMVGGPSGANVLTF
TGTGCCAGCAGCTTAATGGTGGGAGGGCCCTCTGGGGCCAACGTCCTGACTTTC
>NA|TRBJ2-1|TRBV28
CASKLRDYNEQFF
TGTGCCAGCAAGTTGAGGGATTACAATGAGCAGTTCTTC
>TRBD2|TRBJ2-7|TRBV27
CASSLEASGAYEQYF
TGTGCCAGCAGTTTAGAGGCTAGCGGGGCCTACGAGCAGTACTTC
>TRBD2|TRBJ2-7|TRBV11-2
CASSLVGGWPYEQYF
TGTGCCAGCAGCTTAGTGGGGGGGTGGCCCTACGAGCAGTACTTC
>NA|TRBJ2-2|TRBV4-2
CASSQPRGSGELFF
TGTGCCAGCAGCCAACCCAGGGGAAGCGGGGAGCTGTTTTTT
>NA|TRBJ1-1|TRBV19
CASSIVPGLDEAFF
TGTGCCAGTAGTATAGTTCCGGGGTTGGATGAAGCTTTCTTT
>TRBD1|TRBJ2-2|TRBV7-8
CASSLVFGGTGGSGELFF
TGTGCCAGCAGCTTAGTGTTCGGGGGGACAGGGGGCTCCGGGGAGCTGTTTTTT
>NA|TRBJ2-7|TRBV2
CASSVDRGYEQYF
TGTGCCAGCAGCGTAGACAGAGGCTACGAGCAGTACTTC
>TRBD2|TRBJ2-1|TRBV7-2
CASSLETSGSRFF
TGTGCCAGCAGCTTGGAGACTAGCGGGAGTCGGTTCTTC
>TRBD2|TRBJ2-1|TRBV7-2
CASSVGLANTHEQFF
TGTGCCAGCAGCGTAGGACTAGCCAATACGCATGAGCAGTTCTTC
>NA|TRBJ2-3|TRBV15
CATSREGGAITDTQYF
TGTGCCACCAGCAGAGAAGGGGGTGCGATCACAGATACGCAGTATTTT
>TRBD1|TRBJ2-1|TRBV7-9
CASSPTQGQGYNEQFF
TGTGCCAGCAGCCCAACACAGGGACAGGGGTACAATGAGCAGTTCTTC
>NA|TRBJ2-1|TRBV7-9
CAGLSQGGTGIPYNEQFF
TGTGCCGGATTGAGTCAAGGGGGTACAGGTATTCCTTACAATGAGCAGTTCTTC
>TRBD2|TRBJ2-3|TRBV28
CASSQPGLAATDTQYF
TGTGCCAGCAGTCAACCGGGACTAGCGGCCACAGATACGCAGTATTTT